These 2 T cell receptor beta chains were all obtained from the same sample, sequenced in a study of beta chain features in type 1 diabetes (dated by TCRdb to 2017 to 2018). Library method: the immunoSEQ multiplex PCR assay. The entire isolated RNA was reverse transcribed using the High Capacity cDNA Reverse Transcription Kit, and thus expressed TCRB transcripts were sequenced. The source is immuneACCESS, and TCRdb retained only in-frame sequences with V and J called. Part of the clones is not carried over; for the studies checked, unresolved V genes explain less than half of this, and the remainder is unexplained. For this sample there are approximately 300,000 clones; more than 9.5% appear just once. The ten largest account for 0.015% of the sample. The sample comprised naive CD4+ T cells from blood. Read against the paper, the sample's cell subset or site label means: true naive CD4+ T cells. The receptor source for this set is a woman aged 30 to 39 in good health.

There are a few counts of this clone. The genes are TRBV4-1 and TRBJ2-5; TRBD2 matches at 10 bases. The CDR3 runs to 16 residues. Germline V lookup: CDR1 MGHRA, CDR2 YSYEKL. V was clipped by 0 bases and J by 9 bases; unmatched bases: 10. The CDR3 spells CASSQDTSGTFKAQYF. Here the CDR3 DNA reads TGCGCCAGCAGCCAAGATACTAGCGGGACGTTTAAGGCCCAGTACTTC.

This chain uses TRBV7-2 with TRBJ2-1; 12 nucleotides align to TRBD2. The CDR3 sequence is 16 residues long. Germline V CDR1 and CDR2: SGHTA, FQGNSA. V shed 5 bases and J 5 bases; nucleotides not matched to a gene: 7. The CDR3 DNA is TGTGCCAGCAGCCCCCTAGCGGGAGGGTATGACAATGAGCAGTTCTTC. It translates to CASSPLAGGYDNEQFF.